The 5 T cell receptor beta chains below come from one sample, sequenced in a study of CD8 T cells in Susac syndrome. Roughly 0.5 to 1 ug RNA was reverse transcribed with random hexamers. TCRdb independently ran MiXCR on the immunoSEQ multiplex PCR reads; one entry per CDR3 protein. The sample has hundreds of thousands of distinct CDR3 sequences; just over 90% are singletons. The sample consisted of CD4+ T cells from PBMCs. The receptors were gathered from a human donor with multiple sclerosis.

V gene TRBV29-1 combines with J gene TRBJ2-2; D is perhaps TRBD1 (6 bases). Germline V gene sequence: CDR1 SQVTM, CDR2 ANQGSEA. V lost 0 bases and J 0 bases, leaving 11 bases between the germline ends. This CDR3 region has 16 residues. The CDR3 sequence is CSVEDLRGANTGELFF. For the CDR3, the DNA is TGCAGCGTTGAAGACCTCAGGGGCGCGAACACCGGGGAGCTGTTTTTT.

The rearrangement links TRBV9 to TRBJ2-2; 7 bases are shared with TRBD2. The CDR3 runs to 15 residues. CDR1 is SGDLS and CDR2 is YYNGEE in the germline V gene. V shed 0 bases, J shed 6 bases, and the junction held 5 bases outside the gene matches. Here the CDR3 reads CASSVGLAASGELFF. In nucleotides, the CDR3 is TGTGCCAGCAGCGTAGGCCTAGCGGCTTCCGGGGAGCTGTTTTTT.

The chain couples TRBV20-1 to TRBJ1-2, with D possibly matching TRBD1 (6 bases). With 6 bases removed from V and 4 bases from J, the gap between germline ends came to 15 bases. Germline V gene sequence: CDR1 DFQATT, CDR2 SNEGSKA (reference sequence). CDR3 size: 13 residues. CDR3 sequence: CSARTEAGYGYTF. CDR3 DNA sequence: TGCAGTGCCCGGACAGAAGCAGGCTATGGCTACACCTTC.

The rearrangement uses TRBV11-2 and TRBJ2-7; D remains ambiguous. The CDR3 contains 14 residues. V lost 4 bases and J lost 0, with 10 bases in between. CDR1 is SGHAT, CDR2 FQNNGV, per germline. CDR3 DNA sequence: TGTGCCAGCAGCTACCCCGTCCCCTCCTACGAGCAGTACTTC. It encodes CASSYPVPSYEQYF.

J is TRBJ1-2 and V is TRBV13; the D is unclear. Germline V lookup: CDR1 PRHDT, CDR2 FYEKMQ (reference sequence). CDR3 length: 15 amino acids. V lost 6 bases to trimming and J lost 1 base, with 15 bases between them. CDR3 DNA sequence: TGTGCCAGCAGAACCACAGACCCTAGTAACTATGGCTACACCTTC. It specifies CASRTTDPSNYGYTF.